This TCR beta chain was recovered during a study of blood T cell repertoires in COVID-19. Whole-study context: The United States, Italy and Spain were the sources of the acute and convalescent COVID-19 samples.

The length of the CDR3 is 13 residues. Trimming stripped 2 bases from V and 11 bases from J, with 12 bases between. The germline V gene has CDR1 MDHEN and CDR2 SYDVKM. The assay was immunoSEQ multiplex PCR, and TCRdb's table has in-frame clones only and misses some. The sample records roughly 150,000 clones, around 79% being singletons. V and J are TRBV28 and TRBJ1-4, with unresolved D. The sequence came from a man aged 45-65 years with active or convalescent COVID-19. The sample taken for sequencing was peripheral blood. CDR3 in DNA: TGTGCCAGCAGTTTAGGTTCTCCGAGGAAACTGTTTTTT. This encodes CASSLGSPRKLFF.